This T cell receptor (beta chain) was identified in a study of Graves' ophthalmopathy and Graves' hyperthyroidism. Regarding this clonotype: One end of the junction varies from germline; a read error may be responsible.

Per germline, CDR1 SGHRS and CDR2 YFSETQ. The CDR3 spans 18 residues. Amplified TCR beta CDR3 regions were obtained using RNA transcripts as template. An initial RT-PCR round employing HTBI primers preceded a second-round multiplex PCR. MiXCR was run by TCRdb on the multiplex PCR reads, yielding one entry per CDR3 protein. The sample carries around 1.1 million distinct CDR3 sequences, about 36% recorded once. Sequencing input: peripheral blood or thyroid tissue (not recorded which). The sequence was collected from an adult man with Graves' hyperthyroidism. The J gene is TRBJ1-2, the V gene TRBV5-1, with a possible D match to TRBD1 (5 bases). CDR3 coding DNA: TGTGCCAGCAGCTTCGGGGGTCACGGCCTAGTTGTGGGCTATGGCTACACCTTC. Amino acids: CASSFGGHGLVVGYGYTF.